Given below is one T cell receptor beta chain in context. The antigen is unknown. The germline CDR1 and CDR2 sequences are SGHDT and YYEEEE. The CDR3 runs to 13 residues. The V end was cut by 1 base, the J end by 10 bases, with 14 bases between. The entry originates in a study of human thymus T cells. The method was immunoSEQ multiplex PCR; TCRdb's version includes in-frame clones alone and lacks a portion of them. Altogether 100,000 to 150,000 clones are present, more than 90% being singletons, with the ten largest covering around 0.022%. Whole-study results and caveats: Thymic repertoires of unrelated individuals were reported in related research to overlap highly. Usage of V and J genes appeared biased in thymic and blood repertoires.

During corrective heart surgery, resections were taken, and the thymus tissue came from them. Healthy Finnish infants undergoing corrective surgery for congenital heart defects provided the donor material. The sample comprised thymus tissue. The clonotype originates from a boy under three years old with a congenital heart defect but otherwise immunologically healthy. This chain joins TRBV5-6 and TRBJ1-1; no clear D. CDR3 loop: CASSLTLPMLAFF. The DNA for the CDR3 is TGTGCCAGCAGCTTGACCCTCCCAATGTTAGCTTTCTTT.